Presented here are 19 T cell receptor beta chains from one specimen sequenced in a study of response to subunit inactivated influenza vaccine. A single record per CDR3 protein comes from TCRdb applying MiXCR to the RT-PCR reads. The data show about 310,000 distinct CDR3 sequences, roughly 20% seen once. Sequenced here: PBMCs from blood, sampled less than 22 months after vaccination. The receptors come from a man between 45 and 75 years old who received an inactivated influenza vaccine.

This chain uses TRBV6-2 or TRBV6-3 with TRBJ1-5, with a possible D match to TRBD1 (6 bases). Germline CDR1 is MNHEY and CDR2 is SVGEGT. The CDR3 length is 14 residues. V was shortened by 6 bases and J by 3 bases, with 12 bases between the two germline ends. This CDR3 reads CASSPQGVNQPQHF. DNA of the CDR3: TGTGCCAGCAGCCCACAGGGCGTCAATCAGCCCCAGCATTTT.

This clonotype was seen more than once but under ten times. The chain carries TRBV6-2 or TRBV6-3 and TRBJ2-7; D is ambiguous. Germline V CDR1 and CDR2: MNHEY, SVGEGT. V was cut by 2 bases and J by 1 base, with 6 bases left in between. The CDR3 has 13 amino acids. The CDR3 here is CASSYVGSYEQYF. CDR3 DNA: TGTGCCAGCAGTTACGTTGGGTCCTACGAGCAGTACTTC.

This clonotype has more than one count but fewer than ten. The rearrangement uses TRBV29-1 and TRBJ2-7; TRBD1 aligns across 9 bases. CDR3 length: 13 amino acids. The V gene's germline CDR1 is SQVTM and CDR2 ANQGSEA. The ends lost 2 bases at V and 8 bases at J; junction bases unmatched: 7. CDR3 sequence reads: CSVEPTGGSKQYF. The CDR3 nucleotides are TGCAGCGTTGAACCTACAGGGGGCTCAAAGCAGTACTTC.

The chain carries TRBV3-1 and TRBJ2-7; D call uncertain. CDR3 size: 14 residues. Trimming shortened V by 4 bases and J by 2 bases, and 12 bases separated the two germline ends. Germline CDR1 is LGHDT and CDR2 is YNNKEL (reference sequence). CDR3 DNA sequence: TGTGCCAGCAGCCGAGGTCACAATACCTACGAGCAGTACTTC. Amino acid sequence: CASSRGHNTYEQYF.

This clonotype showed up many times. CDR3 residues: CAISESGTYTEAFF. In DNA, the CDR3 is TGTGCCATCAGTGAGTCAGGGACGTACACTGAAGCTTTCTTT. V is TRBV10-3 and J is TRBJ1-1; perhaps TRBD1 as D (5 bases). The CDR3 is 14 amino acids. Germline loops: CDR1 ENHRY, CDR2 SYGVKD. V was cut by 0 bases and J by 3 bases, with 8 bases left in between.

The table lists this clonotype with a few counts. The gene calls are TRBV29-1 and TRBJ2-7, with 7 bases identical to TRBD2. Losses at the gene ends were 6 bases for V and 0 bases for J; bases not matched to a gene: 5. CDR1 is SQVTM and CDR2 is ANQGSEA in the germline V gene. The CDR3 consists of 13 residues. CDR3 nucleotides: TGCAGCGTACCTGGCGGGAGCTCCTACGAGCAGTACTTC. Its protein is CSVPGGSSYEQYF.

This chain connects TRBV4-1 to TRBJ1-2; D is undetermined. Trimming took off 2 bases at V and 3 bases at J, with 16 bases between the two ends. The length of the CDR3 is 16 residues. The V gene's germline CDR1 is MGHRA and CDR2 YSYEKL. CDR3 in DNA: TGCGCCAGCAGCCAACTCCCCACCCGGGATTACTATGGCTACACCTTC. Translation: CASSQLPTRDYYGYTF.

In this sample, this clonotype turned up a few times. This chain links TRBV19 with TRBJ1-4; a possible D gene is TRBD1 (6 bases). The V and J ends lost 7 bases and 8 bases respectively, with 17 bases between them. Germline V lookup: CDR1 LNHDA, CDR2 SQIVND (reference sequence). The CDR3 length is 14 residues. The CDR3 region has the DNA TGTGCCAGTACCGCAGGGGTGGGGAGCGAAAAACTGTTTTTT. It is translated as CASTAGVGSEKLFF.

This clonotype was found a few times. The chain employs TRBV15 and TRBJ1-3; 7 nucleotides match TRBD1. The germline V gene has CDR1 LNHNV and CDR2 YYDKDF (reference sequence). This CDR3 comprises 16 residues. V was clipped by 5 bases and J by 6 bases; unmatched bases: 13. The CDR3 sequence is CATSSTGAQLVNTIYF. The CDR3 DNA reads TGTGCCACCAGCTCCACAGGGGCACAACTCGTAAACACCATATATTTT.

This rearrangement joins TRBV20-1 to TRBJ2-1; possibly TRBD2 for D (5 bases). This CDR3 region has 14 residues. Germline V CDR1 and CDR2: DFQATT, SNEGSKA (reference sequence). V lost 3 bases, J lost 4 bases, and 13 bases lay in between. CDR3 loop: CSARLPRGYNEQFF. CDR3 in DNA: TGCAGTGCTAGGCTTCCCCGGGGTTACAATGAGCAGTTCTTC.

The chain combines TRBV6-5 with TRBJ1-1; 7 bases are shared with TRBD1. CDR1 is MNHEY and CDR2 is SVGAGI in the germline V gene. The V gene end was trimmed by 2 bases and the J gene end by 8 bases; junction bases not matched to a gene: 8. The CDR3 runs to 14 residues. The CDR3 spells CASSYRRGTDEAFF. As DNA, the CDR3 is TGTGCCAGCAGTTACCGGAGAGGGACAGACGAAGCTTTCTTT.

This clonotype has a handful of counts. The J gene is TRBJ1-4, the V gene TRBV20-1, with 7 nucleotides matching TRBD1. The CDR3 sequence is 15 residues long. The germline gives CDR1 DFQATT, CDR2 SNEGSKA (reference sequence). J gave up 5 bases and V 5 bases, and 11 bases lay outside the gene matches. Written as DNA, the CDR3 is TGCAGTGCTGGCCTGCGTACAGGGGTAAATGAAAAACTGTTTTTT. It encodes CSAGLRTGVNEKLFF.

At least ten counts were recorded for this clonotype. The rearrangement joins TRBV5-1 to TRBJ1-1; D not resolved. V lost 0 bases and J 5 bases, leaving 11 bases between the germline ends. Germline lookup yields CDR1 SGHRS and CDR2 YFSETQ. CDR3 size: 14 residues. This chain's CDR3 is CASSLEPSRTEAFF. In DNA form, the CDR3 reads TGCGCCAGCAGCTTGGAGCCTTCTCGGACTGAAGCTTTCTTT.

The chain recombines TRBV9 with TRBJ2-7, with D unresolved. Germline CDR1 SGDLS, CDR2 YYNGEE. The CDR3 is made up of 12 amino acids. Trimming left V 0 bases short and J 4 bases short, with 5 bases between. The CDR3 sequence: CASSVVGYEQYF. The DNA of the CDR3 is TGTGCCAGCAGCGTAGTGGGGTACGAGCAGTACTTC. Looking up the rest from reference TRBV9 and TRBJ2-7 gives the full variable domain: DSGVTQTPKHLITATGQRVTLRCSPRSGDLSVYWYQQSLDQGLQFLIQYYNGEERAKGNILERFSAQQFPDLHSELNLSSLELGDSALYFCASSVVGYEQYFGPGTRLTVT.

The table lists this clonotype with many counts. The chain couples TRBV6-8 to TRBJ2-7; 9 bases agree with TRBD2. The CDR3 extends over 15 amino acids. V trimming: 2 bases; J trimming: 0 bases; junction bases outside the gene matches: 2. The germline V gene encodes CDR1 MNHGY and CDR2 SAAAGT. This CDR3 is CASSYEAGGSYEQYF. CDR3 nucleotide sequence: TGTGCCAGCAGTTACGAAGCGGGGGGCTCCTACGAGCAGTACTTC.

This clonotype was observed a few times. V is TRBV7-9 and J is TRBJ1-6, with 7 nucleotides matching TRBD1. The germline CDR1 and CDR2 sequences are SEHNR and FQNEAQ (reference sequence). The CDR3 extends over 16 amino acids. The V gene end was trimmed by 0 bases and the J gene end by 7 bases; junction bases not matched to a gene: 6. This CDR3 is CASSLAYRGSNSPLHF. The CDR3 region has the DNA TGTGCCAGCAGCTTAGCGTACAGGGGATCGAATTCACCCCTCCACTTT.

This clonotype was detected many times. The chain joins TRBV7-2 to TRBJ2-3, with 9 bases that match TRBD2. The CDR3 sequence is 15 residues long. Germline trimming cut 5 bases from V and 4 bases from J; bases unmatched to any gene: 7. Germline assignment: CDR1 SGHTA and CDR2 FQGNSA. The CDR3 nucleotides are TGTGCCAGCAGCATGCGGGGGGGCAGCTCAGATACGCAGTATTTT. This gives the protein CASSMRGGSSDTQYF.

This clonotype was observed at least ten times. This chain connects TRBV5-1 to TRBJ2-3; maybe TRBD2 (5 bases). The V end was cut by 2 bases, the J end by 2 bases, with 9 bases between. This CDR3 spans 14 amino acids. The germline gives CDR1 SGHRS, CDR2 YFSETQ. The chain's CDR3 is CASSLAVPTDTQYF. The CDR3 DNA sequence: TGCGCCAGCAGCTTAGCGGTACCCACAGATACGCAGTATTTT.

The chain carries TRBV7-9 and TRBJ2-2; D may correspond to TRBD1 or TRBD2 (6 bases each). The CDR3 spans 17 residues. CDR1 and CDR2 from the germline V gene are SEHNR and FQNEAQ (reference sequence). The V end lost 7 bases, the J end lost 0 bases, and 18 bases lay between the germline ends. The CDR3 loop is CASNPLGGATNTGELFF. Here the CDR3 DNA reads TGTGCCAGCAACCCTTTGGGGGGCGCCACGAACACCGGGGAGCTGTTTTTT. The whole variable domain, remainder taken from reference TRBV7-9 and TRBJ2-2, is DTGVSQNPRHKITKRGQNVTFRCDPISEHNRLYWYRQTLGQGPEFLTYFQNEAQLEKSRLLSDRFSAERPKGSFSTLEIQRTEQGDSAMYLCASNPLGGATNTGELFFGEGSRLTVL.